The rows below give T cell receptor beta chains drawn from one sample of a study of T cell repertoires in cytomegalovirus infection. MiXCR was run by TCRdb on the reads, yielding one entry per CDR3 protein. This sample yields around 210,000 distinct CDR3 sequences, of which around 6.6% are seen a single time; less than 7.5% belongs to the top ten. Specimen: PBMCs. The receptors here all came from a human donor in good health (CMV status not recorded). Some clones in this sample may be carry-over from other donors' samples. CDR3s include the opening cysteine and the closing phenylalanine or tryptophan. The order of the fields is J gene, V gene, clone size, D gene, CDR3 DNA, CDR3 protein. A D gene is named only where the DNA matches it firmly. For some rows the clone size is stated as once, few or many, or as a class when expanded; others skip it.

TRBJ2-5 | TRBV5-1 | many | . | TGCGCCAGCAGCTTGGAAGGGGTCCAAGAGACCCAGTACTTC | CASSLEGVQETQYF
TRBJ1-1 | TRBV7-2 | many | . | TGTGCCAGCAGCTTAACGAATTATGAAGCTTTCTTT | CASSLTNYEAFF
TRBJ2-1 | TRBV14 | many | . | TGTGCCAGCAGCCCTAGGAAGGGCCCCTACAATGAGCAGTTCTTC | CASSPRKGPYNEQFF
TRBJ1-1 | TRBV5-6 | . | . | TGTGCCAGCAGCTTGAGGGAGATGAACACTGAAGCTTTCTTT | CASSLREMNTEAFF
TRBJ2-3 | TRBV13 | . | . | TGTGCCAGCAGGCGCCTGAGCACAGATACGCAGTATTTT | CASRRLSTDTQYF
TRBJ1-2 | TRBV7-2 | many | . | TGTGCCAGCAGCCCAACACTGAACTATGGCTACACCTTC | CASSPTLNYGYTF
TRBJ1-2 | TRBV7-2 | many | TRBD1 | TGTGCCAGCAGCTTAGCCGGGACAGGCTATGGCTACACCTTC | CASSLAGTGYGYTF
TRBJ2-1 | TRBV2 | many | TRBD2 | TGTGCCAGCAGTGAGCTAGCGGGGGCCGCCAATGAGCAGTTCTTC | CASSELAGAANEQFF
TRBJ1-5 | TRBV29-1 | many | . | TGCAGCGTTGTAGGGGACGGTCAGCCCCAGCATTTT | CSVVGDGQPQHF
TRBJ2-7 | TRBV7-2 | many | TRBD2 | TGTGCCAGCAGCTCGAGACTAGCGGGGGCGGGCGAGCAGTACTTC | CASSSRLAGAGEQYF
TRBJ2-2 | TRBV24-1 | many | TRBD1 | TGTGCCACCAGTCGAGACAGGGACGCCGGGGAGCTGTTTTTT | CATSRDRDAGELFF
TRBJ1-3 | TRBV6-2/TRBV6-3 | many | . | TGTGCCAGCAGTCCCCGGTTCTCTGGAAACACCATATATTTT | CASSPRFSGNTIYF
TRBJ1-5 | TRBV7-2 | many | TRBD1 | TGTGCCAGCAGCCCGGGACAGAGAAATCAGCCCCAGCATTTT | CASSPGQRNQPQHF
TRBJ2-1 | TRBV6-2/TRBV6-3 | . | TRBD1 | TGTGCCAGCAGTTTCACGGGACAGGGATTGTTACATAAAGAGCAGTTCTTC | CASSFTGQGLLHKEQFF
TRBJ2-1 | TRBV6-1 | many | TRBD2 | TGTGCCAGCAGTGGACTAGCGGGCGGCTTATACAATGAGCAGTTCTTC | CASSGLAGGLYNEQFF
TRBJ2-5 | TRBV7-9 | many | TRBD1 | TGTGCCAGCAGCTATACCGCCACAGGGGGCAAGGAAGAGACCCAGTACTTC | CASSYTATGGKEETQYF
TRBJ2-2 | TRBV6-2/TRBV6-3 | many | . | TGTGCCAGCAGTTTGGCGGCTATATACACCGGGGAGCTGTTTTTT | CASSLAAIYTGELFF
TRBJ2-3 | TRBV4-1 | many | TRBD1 | TGCGCCAGCAGCCATTCCGGACAGGGCACAGATACGCAGTATTTT | CASSHSGQGTDTQYF
TRBJ1-2 | TRBV29-1 | many | . | TGCAGCGTTTCAGAACTAGGGGAGGGCTACACCTTC | CSVSELGEGYTF
TRBJ2-4 | TRBV7-2 | many | . | TGTGCCAGCAGCCTCGCAAGTTCCAAAAACATTCAGTACTTC | CASSLASSKNIQYF